This passage covers 32 T cell receptor beta chains from one sample sequenced in a study of cytomegalovirus exposure and HLA in healthy donors. Generated by immunoSEQ multiplex PCR, the TCRdb table keeps only in-frame clones and is missing some. The table shows 100,000 or so clones, with roughly 84% occurring only once. The sequenced sample was PBMCs. The receptor set was obtained from a man aged 18 to 30 in good health and CMV-seropositive.

CDR3: CASSQELFQETQYF. DNA for the CDR3: TGTGCCAGCAGCCAAGAACTGTTTCAAGAGACCCAGTACTTC. The rearrangement joins TRBV4-2 to TRBJ2-5; no reliable D call. CDR3 size: 14 residues. Germline V CDR1 and CDR2: LGHNA, YNFKEQ. Between the trimmed V and J ends, which lost 0 bases and 2 bases, there was a span of 7 bases.

The gene calls are TRBV4-1 and TRBJ1-1; D is unclear. Trimming stripped 1 base from V and 7 bases from J, with 16 bases between. The CDR3 has 15 amino acids. The germline V gene has CDR1 MGHRA and CDR2 YSYEKL. The CDR3 DNA sequence: TGCGCCAGCAGCCAAGTTATTGCCGGAGACTATGAAGCTTTCTTT. This gives the protein CASSQVIAGDYEAFF.

This chain joins TRBV6-5 and TRBJ1-1; D is unclear. This CDR3 contains 13 residues. The V and J ends lost 0 bases and 7 bases respectively, with 9 bases between them. Germline V gene data show CDR1 as MNHEY and CDR2 as SVGAGI. This chain's CDR3 is CASSYSMGSEAFF. For the CDR3, the DNA is TGTGCCAGCAGTTACTCGATGGGCAGTGAAGCTTTCTTT.

The J gene is TRBJ2-5, the V gene TRBV4-1; D perhaps matches TRBD1 (5 bases). This CDR3 is 15 amino acids long. CDR1 MGHRA and CDR2 YSYEKL come from the germline V gene. Between the trimmed V and J ends, which lost 0 bases and 4 bases, there was a span of 12 bases. CDR3: CASSQDATEAETQYF. The CDR3 nucleotides are TGCGCCAGCAGCCAAGATGCGACAGAGGCAGAGACCCAGTACTTC.

This clone was recorded once. The chain links TRBV7-9 to TRBJ1-3; 9 bases agree with TRBD1. Trimming cost V 5 bases and J 8 bases; bases outside gene matches: 7. This CDR3 region has 14 residues. The germline CDR1 and CDR2 sequences are SEHNR and FQNEAQ (reference sequence). In DNA, the CDR3 is TGTGCCAGCAGCGCTACAGGGGGCGCATACACCATATATTTT. This gives the protein CASSATGGAYTIYF.

The chain recombines TRBV28 with TRBJ2-1, with TRBD2 matching 10 bases. The CDR3 is 13 residues long. Germline loops: CDR1 MDHEN, CDR2 SYDVKM. Losses at the gene ends were 5 bases for V and 14 bases for J; bases not matched to a gene: 9. CDR3 in DNA: TGTGCCAGCAGTGAAATCCTAGCGGGAGATGAGTTCTTC. It codes for CASSEILAGDEFF.

This clone was observed a few times. The chain has TRBV7-2 and TRBJ1-1; weak D call: TRBD1 (5 bases). CDR1 SGHTA and CDR2 FQGNSA come from the germline V gene. Trimming removed 2 bases at V and 2 bases at J, with 12 bases between. The CDR3 loop spans 15 amino acids. CDR3 sequence: CASSLSLGVNTEAFF. CDR3 DNA: TGTGCCAGCAGCTTATCTCTAGGGGTCAACACTGAAGCTTTCTTT.

The chain's CDR3 is CASSSYSGTSYEQYF. The CDR3 coding sequence is TGTGCCAGCAGCTCATACTCCGGGACTTCCTACGAGCAGTACTTC. The chain employs TRBV7-6 and TRBJ2-7; a possible D gene is TRBD2 (6 bases). Between the trimmed V and J ends, which lost 4 bases and 1 base, there was a span of 14 bases. Germline-derived CDR1 and CDR2 are SGHVS and FNYEAQ. CDR3 length: 15 residues.

The gene calls are TRBV7-9 and TRBJ2-1, with D perhaps matching TRBD2 (5 bases). The CDR3 sequence is 16 residues long. Germline loops: CDR1 SEHNR, CDR2 FQNEAQ (reference sequence). Trimming cost V 5 bases and J 0 bases, with 14 bases left between them. CDR3 nucleotides: TGTGCCAGCAGCCCTGCGGGTTTAAGCTCCTACAATGAGCAGTTCTTC. This gives the protein CASSPAGLSSYNEQFF.

The V call is TRBV11-2, the J call TRBJ2-7, with 7 bases fitting TRBD1. Germline V CDR1 and CDR2: SGHAT, FQNNGV. This CDR3 has 15 residues. V was clipped by 3 bases and J by 1 base; unmatched bases: 6. DNA for the CDR3: TGTGCCAGCAGCTTGAGTAGGGGGCTGTCCTACGAGCAGTACTTC. This encodes CASSLSRGLSYEQYF.

J is TRBJ1-2 and V is TRBV19; possible D gene TRBD1, 6 bases. Trimming cost V 4 bases and J 3 bases, with 18 bases left between them. CDR1 and CDR2 (germline): LNHDA, SQIVND (reference sequence). The CDR3 has 16 residues. The CDR3: CASSTTGTKLYYGYTF. CDR3 nucleotides: TGTGCCAGTAGTACAACCGGGACAAAACTTTACTATGGCTACACCTTC.

The genes are TRBV4-2 and TRBJ2-5; TRBD2 agrees at 7 bases. The CDR3 runs 16 residues. CDR1 LGHNA and CDR2 YNFKEQ come from the germline V gene. Germline trimming cut 5 bases from V and 8 bases from J; bases unmatched to any gene: 17. CDR3 DNA: TGTGCCAGCAGCAGCTCTAGCGGCCGAGTTAAGAGTACCCAGTACTTC. Protein sequence: CASSSSSGRVKSTQYF.

CDR3 sequence reads: CASSVGLAGGPTIREQFF. In DNA form, the CDR3 reads TGTGCCAGCAGCGTCGGTCTAGCGGGGGGGCCTACAATACGTGAGCAGTTCTTC. The J gene is TRBJ2-1, the V gene TRBV9; TRBD2 matches at 12 bases. Germline V gives CDR1 SGDLS, CDR2 YYNGEE. The trim removed 2 bases at V and 9 bases at J, leaving 15 bases unmatched. The CDR3 has 18 residues.

This clone was observed a single time. The V and J genes are TRBV7-8 and TRBJ2-1; D not certain. There are 12 residues in the CDR3. CDR1 is SGHVS, CDR2 FQNEAQ, per germline. V was clipped by 6 bases and J by 7 bases, with 10 bases between them. The CDR3 nucleotides read TGTGCCAGCAGTAATAATGAGAATGAGCAGTTCTTC. It specifies CASSNNENEQFF. Full variable domain (remainder filled in from reference TRBV7-8 and TRBJ2-1): GAGVSQSPRYKVAKRGQDVALRCDPISGHVSLFWYQQALGQGPEFLTYFQNEAQLDKSGLPSDRFFAERPEGSVSTLKIQRTQQEDSAVYLCASSNNENEQFFGPGTRLTVL.

The rearrangement joins TRBV29-1 to TRBJ1-2, with TRBD1 identical over 9 bases. Germline assignment: CDR1 SQVTM and CDR2 ANQGSEA. The CDR3 is 13 residues long. Trimming took 6 bases from V and 8 from J; bases not matched to a gene: 10. The CDR3 DNA sequence: TGCAGCGTGTCCTTACAGGGGGCTGAAGGCTACACCTTC. Its translation: CSVSLQGAEGYTF.

This sequence joins TRBV4-1 and TRBJ1-5; D remains unclear. This CDR3 is built from 13 residues. V gave up 4 bases and J gave up 0 bases, with 4 bases separating them. Germline assignment: CDR1 MGHRA and CDR2 YSYEKL. The CDR3 DNA reads TGCGCCAGCAGCCTCCATAGCAATCAGCCCCAGCATTTT. The encoded protein is CASSLHSNQPQHF.

The chain has TRBV4-2 and TRBJ1-2, with 8 nucleotides matching TRBD1. V gave up 1 base and J gave up 3 bases; unmatched junction bases: 7. Germline CDR1 and CDR2: LGHNA and YNFKEQ. The CDR3 runs 16 residues. CDR3 nucleotides: TGTGCCAGCAGCCAAGGGCAGGGGGCGGTTTACTATGGCTACACCTTC. Its protein is CASSQGQGAVYYGYTF.

The chain joins TRBV4-2 to TRBJ2-5; 8 nucleotides line up with TRBD2. CDR1 is LGHNA and CDR2 is YNFKEQ in the germline V gene. Trimming took 0 bases from V and 5 from J; bases not matched to a gene: 8. The CDR3 has 16 residues. The CDR3: CASSQDGGLGGETQYF. The CDR3 coding sequence is TGTGCCAGCAGCCAAGATGGGGGACTAGGGGGGGAGACCCAGTACTTC.

The V gene is TRBV11-3, the J gene TRBJ2-1; D not resolved. The CDR3 length is 17 residues. CDR1 SGHNT and CDR2 YENEEA come from the germline V gene. Between the trimmed V and J ends, which lost 1 base and 5 bases, there was a span of 18 bases. The CDR3 loop is CASSLGYATPVNNEQFF. The CDR3 nucleotides read TGTGCCAGCAGCTTAGGATATGCGACACCGGTCAACAATGAGCAGTTCTTC.

The V and J genes are TRBV7-7 and TRBJ1-1; D unclear. Looked up from germline, CDR1 is SSHAT and CDR2 is FNYEAQ (reference sequence). The V end lost 5 bases, the J end lost 4 bases, and 11 bases lay between the germline ends. The CDR3 length is 13 residues. CDR3 region: CASSPLPVTEAFF. Written as DNA, the CDR3 is TGTGCCAGCAGCCCACTCCCCGTCACTGAAGCTTTCTTT.

This clone was seen only once. The V gene is TRBV27, the J gene TRBJ2-1; 7 positions match TRBD1. The CDR3 loop spans 13 amino acids. Per the germline V gene, CDR1 is MNHEY and CDR2 is SMNVEV (reference sequence). Losses at the gene ends were 5 bases for V and 4 bases for J; bases not matched to a gene: 2. The CDR3 DNA follows: TGTGCCAGCAGTAGACAGGGTTACAATGAGCAGTTCTTC. This sequence encodes CASSRQGYNEQFF.

The chain couples TRBV7-3 to TRBJ2-2; 8 nucleotides align to TRBD2. The CDR3 has 15 amino acids. Losses at the gene ends were 0 bases for V and 6 bases for J; bases not matched to a gene: 3. The germline gives CDR1 SGHTA, CDR2 FQGTGA. In DNA, the CDR3 is TGTGCCAGCAGCTTAACGGCGGGAGGTGCCGGGGAGCTGTTTTTT. This translates into CASSLTAGGAGELFF.

J is TRBJ1-4 and V is TRBV12-5; 11 bases map to TRBD1. The germline CDR1 and CDR2 sequences are LGHNT and FRNRAP. The CDR3 loop spans 16 amino acids. Unmatched junction bases numbered 5, after V lost 1 base and J lost 7 bases. The CDR3 DNA follows: TGTGCTAGTGGTTTGGGGGTGGGGACAGGGGGTGAAAAACTGTTTTTT. Amino acid sequence: CASGLGVGTGGEKLFF.

The sample holds one count of this clone. The rearrangement uses TRBV2 and TRBJ2-1; 8 nucleotides align to TRBD2. CDR1 SNHLY and CDR2 FYNNEI come from the germline V gene. J gave up 5 bases and V 5 bases, and 14 bases lay outside the gene matches. The CDR3 covers 17 residues. The CDR3 DNA follows: TGTGCCAGCAGTACTGTATTACCGGGACTAGTTAACAATGAGCAGTTCTTC. Its translation is CASSTVLPGLVNNEQFF.

A remark on this clone: Germline and junction disagree at one end, which may indicate a read error. The chain has TRBV6-1 and TRBJ1-3, with TRBD1 matching over 12 bases. This CDR3 region has 18 residues. Germline V gene sequence: CDR1 MNHNS, CDR2 SASEGT. Here the CDR3 reads CASSEGPGTGGRGNTIYF. The CDR3 DNA sequence: TGTGCCAGCAGCGAAGGGCCCGGGACAGGGGGCCGTGGAAACACCATATATTTT.

The V gene is TRBV7-6, the J gene TRBJ2-7, with 13 positions matching TRBD2. The germline V gene encodes CDR1 SGHVS and CDR2 FNYEAQ. The V segment lost 5 bases and the J segment 4 bases; nucleotides outside the gene matches: 5. The CDR3 is 15 residues long. The CDR3 spells CASSKTTSGRYEQYF. The CDR3, as DNA: TGTGCCAGCAGCAAAACGACTAGCGGGAGGTACGAGCAGTACTTC.

The V call is TRBV2, the J call TRBJ1-5, with D possibly matching TRBD1 (5 bases). The CDR3 has 16 residues. CDR1 SNHLY and CDR2 FYNNEI come from the germline V gene. The ends were cut back, 2 bases at V and 3 bases at J, with 14 bases in the middle. DNA for the CDR3: TGTGCCAGCAGTGAATTGGAGGGGAGCGCCAATCAGCCCCAGCATTTT. It yields the protein CASSELEGSANQPQHF.

V is TRBV6-6 and J is TRBJ2-3; D gene ambiguous. CDR1 is MNHNY and CDR2 is SVGAGI in the germline V gene (reference sequence). The germline V and J ends were trimmed by 2 bases and 3 bases, with 9 bases remaining between them. The CDR3 loop spans 14 amino acids. The CDR3 DNA follows: TGTGCCAGCAGTTACGTGGCGGCTACAGATACGCAGTATTTT. It is translated as CASSYVAATDTQYF.

V is TRBV7-7 and J is TRBJ2-5; 11 bases fit TRBD2. The length of the CDR3 is 16 residues. The germline V gene encodes CDR1 SSHAT and CDR2 FNYEAQ (reference sequence). V dropped 6 bases and J dropped 0; count of bases not matched to a gene: 6. CDR3 nucleotides: TGTGCCAGCAGTCGCCGACTAGCGGGGAACCAAGAGACCCAGTACTTC. This translates into CASSRRLAGNQETQYF.

V gene TRBV5-5 combines with J gene TRBJ2-1, with a possible D match to TRBD2 (5 bases). V lost 7 bases to trimming and J lost 0 bases, with 11 bases between them. The CDR3 covers 14 residues. From germline, CDR1 is SGHKS and CDR2 YYEKEE (reference sequence). The CDR3 region is CASFRESSYNEQFF. CDR3 sequence (DNA): TGTGCCAGCTTCCGGGAAAGCTCCTACAATGAGCAGTTCTTC.

The chain employs TRBV10-2 and TRBJ2-7; 8 bases are shared with TRBD1. CDR3 length: 19 residues. The J segment lost 1 base and the V segment lost 0 bases, leaving 14 bases of the junction unmatched. The germline CDR1 and CDR2 sequences are WSHSY and SAAADI. Here the CDR3 DNA reads TGCGCCAGCAGTGAGTCCTTGGCAGGGGGCTTCTTCGGTTCCTACGAGCAGTACTTC. This codes for CASSESLAGGFFGSYEQYF.

The genes are TRBV18 and TRBJ2-1; 9 bases line up with TRBD2. Germline lookup yields CDR1 KGHSH and CDR2 LQKENI. The CDR3 has 14 residues. The ends lost 3 bases at V and 8 bases at J; junction bases unmatched: 5. Here the CDR3 DNA reads TGTGCCAGCTCACCGCGGGAGGGTATAGATGAGCAGTTCTTC. The encoded protein is CASSPREGIDEQFF.